This T cell receptor (beta chain) was obtained from a study of identical twins. The study, taken as a whole, reports: For zero-insertion analyses, partial confounding could come from invariant MAIT and iNKT cells. Among monozygotic twins, out-of-frame TCR alpha sharing exceeded what models predicted.

With 1 base removed from V and 9 bases from J, the gap between germline ends came to 10 bases. The CDR3 is made up of 13 amino acids. Germline V gene lookup returns CDR1 LGHNA and CDR2 YSLEER. Template switching, a step in the protocol, added a universal primer site, and cDNA carried unique molecular identifiers. MiXCR was run by TCRdb on the 5' RACE reads, yielding one entry per CDR3 protein. Of some 500,000 distinct CDR3 sequences detected, 13% to 15% appear once; the ten largest clones hold approximately 1%. In this sample, this clonotype turned up many times. Its specificity is unknown. The same data also went into a second study, on yellow fever vaccine responses in identical twins. In that study: The T cell response to vaccination in identical twins was reportedly partly convergent and partly personalized.

J is TRBJ2-1 and V is TRBV4-3; D ambiguous. The sequence came from a woman aged 18-29 years in good health. Sequencing was done on a sample of CD4+ T cells sorted from blood. The CDR3 reads CASSQVGESEQFF. CDR3 sequence (DNA): TGCGCCAGCAGCCAAGTTGGAGAGAGTGAGCAGTTCTTC.